This T cell receptor (beta chain) appears in the sequencing data of a study of T-cell memory formation after mild COVID-19. This clonotype was counted only a few times. Antigen: not known. General study points: The appearance of some responding clones in pre-infection memory suggested that cross-reactive memory joined.

UMIs and sample barcodes were carried by the TCR alpha and TCR beta cDNA libraries that 5'RACE produced using constant-segment primers. TCRdb used MiXCR to reprocess the 5' RACE reads, holding one entry per CDR3 protein. This sample has 45,000 to 55,000 distinct CDR3 sequences, with about 7.3% found just once. The receptor was derived from a man between 18 and 35 years old who had mild COVID-19 (a few samples of this study predate the infection). Cell type and time point are not known. Sequenced material: PBMCs or a T cell subset sorted from them (not recorded which).

The CDR3 here is CASMGKRVNNQPQHF. CDR3 sequence (DNA): TGTGCCAGTATGGGGAAAAGGGTTAACAATCAGCCCCAGCATTTT. The rearrangement joins TRBV19 to TRBJ1-5; D gene uncertain. The ends were cut back, 7 bases at V and 3 bases at J, with 16 bases in the middle. CDR1 is LNHDA and CDR2 is SQIVND in the germline V gene (reference sequence). This CDR3 has 15 amino acids. The complete variable domain, with remaining parts taken from reference TRBV19 and TRBJ1-5, reads DGGITQSPKYLFRKEGQNVTLSCEQNLNHDAMYWYRQDPGQGLRLIYYSQIVNDFQKGDIAEGYSVSREKKESFPLTVTSAQKNPTAFYLCASMGKRVNNQPQHFGDGTRLSIL.